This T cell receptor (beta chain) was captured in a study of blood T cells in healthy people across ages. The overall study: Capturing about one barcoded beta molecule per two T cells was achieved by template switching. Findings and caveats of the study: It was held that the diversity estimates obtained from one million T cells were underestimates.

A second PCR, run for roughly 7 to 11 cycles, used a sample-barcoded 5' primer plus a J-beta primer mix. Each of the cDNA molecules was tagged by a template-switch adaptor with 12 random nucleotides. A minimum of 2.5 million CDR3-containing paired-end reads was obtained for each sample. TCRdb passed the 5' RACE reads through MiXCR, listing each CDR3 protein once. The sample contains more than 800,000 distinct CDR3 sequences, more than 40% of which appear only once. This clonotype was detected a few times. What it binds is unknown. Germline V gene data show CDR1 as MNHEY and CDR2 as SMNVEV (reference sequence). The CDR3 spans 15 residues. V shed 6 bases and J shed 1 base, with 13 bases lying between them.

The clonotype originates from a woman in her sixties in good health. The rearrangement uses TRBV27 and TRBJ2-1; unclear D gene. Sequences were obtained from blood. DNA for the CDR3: TGTGCCAGCAGGCTCGGTGGGTTGTCCTACAATGAGCAGTTCTTC. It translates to CASRLGGLSYNEQFF.